The TCR beta chain described here comes from a study of blood T cells in healthy people across ages. This clonotype was seen a few times. Its matching antigen is unknown. With a much larger clone just one base away, this may be a read error. Then a second PCR, running roughly 7 to 11 cycles, was carried out with a sample-barcoded 5' primer and a J-beta primer mix. TCRdb itself ran the 5' RACE reads through MiXCR, one entry per CDR3 protein. The data show about 1.4 million distinct CDR3 sequences, with approximately 63% seen just once and over 6.5% held by the top ten. V gave up 3 bases and J gave up 5 bases, with 3 bases separating them. This CDR3 is 11 amino acids long. Germline V gene sequence: CDR1 SGDLS, CDR2 YYNGEE. Study results and caveats: Across the age range, TCR beta diversity per million T cells fell in a roughly linear way.

The sequence came from a man aged 18 to 30 in good health. Sequencing used blood. The chain has TRBV9 and TRBJ2-1; D remains unclear. As DNA, the CDR3 is TGTGCCAGCAGCGCCCACAATGAGCAGTTCTTC. Translating it yields CASSAHNEQFF.